These 8 T cell receptor beta chains originate from one sample sequenced in a study of blood T cell repertoires in COVID-19. Repertoires were generated with immunoSEQ multiplex PCR, while TCRdb's copy carries only in-frame clones and drops some. The table includes some 150,000 clones, 65% to 90% detected once. Sequencing was performed on peripheral blood. The receptors stem from a man between 65 and 80 years old with acute or convalescent COVID-19.

The rearrangement joins TRBV15 to TRBJ2-1, with D tentatively TRBD1 (6 bases). V lost 2 bases and J lost 9, with 14 bases in between. Germline V gene lookup returns CDR1 LNHNV and CDR2 YYDKDF (reference sequence). The CDR3 spans 14 residues. The CDR3 loop reads CATSRPRQVSEQFF. CDR3 nucleotides: TGTGCCACCAGCAGACCCCGACAGGTTAGTGAGCAGTTCTTC.

This clone was seen at least ten times. The rearrangement uses TRBV9 and TRBJ2-7; TRBD2 agrees at 8 bases. Germline V CDR1 and CDR2: SGDLS, YYNGEE. V lost 4 bases to trimming and J lost 4 bases; unmatched junction nucleotides: 10. The CDR3 runs 15 residues. CDR3 nucleotides: TGTGCCAGCAGCAAGGGACTAGAGGGGCCTTACGAGCAGTACTTC. It yields the protein CASSKGLEGPYEQYF.

Regarding this clone: Other DNA sequences of this sample code for an identical CDR3. CDR3 protein: CSVEVGGLAGNTGELFF. In nucleotides, the CDR3 is TGCAGCGTTGAAGTAGGAGGGCTAGCGGGAAACACCGGGGAGCTGTTTTTT. The rearrangement links TRBV29-1 to TRBJ2-2, with 9 nucleotides matching TRBD2. Per the germline V gene, CDR1 is SQVTM and CDR2 is ANQGSEA. The CDR3 is made up of 17 amino acids. After removal of 1 base from V and 2 bases from J, the junction contained 8 bases not matched to a gene.

The chain links TRBV28 to TRBJ2-5; D ambiguous. Trimming cost V 7 bases and J 2 bases, with 17 bases left between them. The CDR3 covers 15 residues. Germline lookup yields CDR1 MDHEN and CDR2 SYDVKM. CDR3 in amino acids: CASTNLDGQQETQYF. The CDR3 coding sequence is TGTGCCAGCACTAACCTCGATGGGCAACAAGAGACCCAGTACTTC.

The chain carries TRBV18 and TRBJ2-5; TRBD2 aligns across 9 bases. The CDR3 contains 17 residues. V lost 1 base and J lost 0; bases outside the gene matches: 6. CDR1 KGHSH and CDR2 LQKENI come from the germline V gene. The CDR3 nucleotides read TGTGCCAGCTCACCACTTAGCGGGAGCTCGTACCAAGAGACCCAGTACTTC. Translated, it gives CASSPLSGSSYQETQYF.

The V gene is TRBV30, the J gene TRBJ2-6, with D possibly TRBD1 on 5 matching bases. The germline V gene encodes CDR1 GTSNPN and CDR2 SVGIG (reference sequence). The CDR3 totals 16 residues. V lost 0 bases to trimming and J lost 0 bases, with 9 bases between them. The CDR3 protein is CAWSVNRNSGANVLTF. The CDR3 DNA sequence: TGTGCCTGGAGTGTAAACAGGAACTCTGGGGCCAACGTCCTGACTTTC.

V is TRBV3-1 (or the pseudogene TRBV3-2) and J is TRBJ2-7; D might be TRBD1 (6 bases). The CDR3 has 15 amino acids. CDR1 LGHDT and CDR2 YNNKEL come from the germline V gene (reference sequence). V lost 0 bases and J lost 1, with 10 bases in between. CDR3 region: CASSQDGQKSYEQYF. The DNA of the CDR3 is TGTGCCAGCAGCCAAGACGGACAGAAATCCTACGAGCAGTACTTC.

V and J are TRBV3-1 (or the pseudogene TRBV3-2) and TRBJ1-3; 12 bases map to TRBD1. There are 17 residues in the CDR3. Germline V gene data show CDR1 as LGHDT and CDR2 as YNNKEL (reference sequence). Trimming took 4 bases from V and 1 from J; bases not matched to a gene: 5. In DNA, the CDR3 is TGTGCCAGCAGCCCTCTGGGACAGGGGGCATCTGGAAACACCATATATTTT. This encodes CASSPLGQGASGNTIYF.